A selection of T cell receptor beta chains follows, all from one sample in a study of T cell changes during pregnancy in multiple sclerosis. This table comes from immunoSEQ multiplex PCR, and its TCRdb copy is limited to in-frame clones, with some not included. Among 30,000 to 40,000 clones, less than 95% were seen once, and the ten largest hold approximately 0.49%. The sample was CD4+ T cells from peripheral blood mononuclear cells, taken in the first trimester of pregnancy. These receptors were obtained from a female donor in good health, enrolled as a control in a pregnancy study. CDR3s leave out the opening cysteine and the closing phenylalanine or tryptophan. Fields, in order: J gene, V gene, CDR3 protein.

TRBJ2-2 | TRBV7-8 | ASSLSGGTGELF
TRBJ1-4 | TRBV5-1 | ASSLAFATNEKLF
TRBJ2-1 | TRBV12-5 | ASAQGSPVEQF
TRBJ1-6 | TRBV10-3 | AGKGGNNSPLH
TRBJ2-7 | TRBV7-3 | ASSLGLEGEQY
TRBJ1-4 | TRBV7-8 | ASSLRGRAEKLF
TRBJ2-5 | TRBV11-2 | ASSLSTGETQY
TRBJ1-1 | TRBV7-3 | ASSQGGSREAF
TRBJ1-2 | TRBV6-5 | ASSGQFSGGYT
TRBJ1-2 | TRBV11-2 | ASSLAGGNGYT
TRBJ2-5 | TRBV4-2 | ASSHRQDEETQY
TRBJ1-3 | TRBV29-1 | SVVSSGNTIY
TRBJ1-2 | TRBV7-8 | ASSSPGKAYGYT
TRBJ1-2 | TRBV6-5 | ASSPLGKGYGYT
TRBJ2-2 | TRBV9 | ASRQENTGELF
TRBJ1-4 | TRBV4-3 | ASSPRGQGAEKLF
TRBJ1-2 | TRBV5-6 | ASSLSSYGYT
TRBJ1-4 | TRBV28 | ASSPRGTDEKLF
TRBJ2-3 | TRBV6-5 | ASSYLAGGTDTQY
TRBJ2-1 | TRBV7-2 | ASSLEVGPGGGEQF
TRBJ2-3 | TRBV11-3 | ASSFGTSGADTQY
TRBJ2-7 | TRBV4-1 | ASSQEIIGGQGYEQY
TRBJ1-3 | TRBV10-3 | AIRADSGNTIY
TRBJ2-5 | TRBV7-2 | ASSLGLTPGETQY
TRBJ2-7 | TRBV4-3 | ASSPRGARSYEQY
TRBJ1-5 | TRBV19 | ASSIGRAGNQPQH
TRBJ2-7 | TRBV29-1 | SASRGEDYREQY
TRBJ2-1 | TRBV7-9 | ASSLGLRRDNEQF
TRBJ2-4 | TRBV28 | ASSPRGGTKNIQY
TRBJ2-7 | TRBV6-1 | ASSEVRGGLYEQY
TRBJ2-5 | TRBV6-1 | ASSLAGFPETQY
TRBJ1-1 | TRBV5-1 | ASSTYGTEAF
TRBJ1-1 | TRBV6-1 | ASSELSRGLLNTEAF
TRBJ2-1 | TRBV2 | ASSVGQGNDEQF
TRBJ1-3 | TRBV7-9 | ASSFPPGGSGNTIY
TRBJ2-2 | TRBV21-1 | ASSTMDRDTGELF
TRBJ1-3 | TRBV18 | ASSTTGPLAGNTIY
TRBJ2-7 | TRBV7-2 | ASSPDTFREQY
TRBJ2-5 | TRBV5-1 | ASREGQGIETQY
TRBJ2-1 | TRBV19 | ASSIRRLAGGLGYNEQF
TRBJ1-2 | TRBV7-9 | ASSLGAGNTINYGYT
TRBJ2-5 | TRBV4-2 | ASSQDKRPRETQY
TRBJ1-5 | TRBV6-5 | ASSYSFRGSNQPQH